This T cell receptor beta chain was captured by sequencing in a study of T cell repertoires in cytomegalovirus infection. This clonotype was found many times. What it recognizes is unknown. TCRdb reanalysed the reads using MiXCR and keeps one entry per CDR3 protein. The sample has around 320,000 distinct CDR3 sequences, more than 8% seen once. Germline-derived CDR1 and CDR2 are SGHTA and FQGTGA. After removal of 4 bases from V and 10 bases from J, the junction contained 4 bases not matched to a gene. The CDR3 has 14 residues. Study-wide points: Based on cumulative public TCR beta family frequency, carriers of CMV plus the relevant HLA were identified. Across the ex vivo response, the dominant clonotypes were HLA-C-restricted CMV-specific TCR beta clonotypes.

The sequence was collected from a human donor in good health (CMV status not recorded). Some clones in this sample may be carry-over from other donors' samples. This chain joins TRBV7-3 and TRBJ1-6; TRBD1 agrees at 10 bases. Sequencing was performed on PBMCs. The CDR3 coding sequence is TGTGCCAGCAGCTCGGGACAGGGGCAATCACCCCTCCACTTT. It encodes CASSSGQGQSPLHF.